These 4 T cell receptor beta chains share one sample of origin, sequenced in a study of blood T cell repertoires in COVID-19. Assay: immunoSEQ multiplex PCR; the TCRdb copy retains only in-frame clones and omits some. Among some 400,000 clones listed, about four fifths were seen once. Specimen: peripheral blood. The receptors shown here come from a human donor with acute or convalescent COVID-19. The donor label of this sample is uncertain.

This sequence joins TRBV5-1 and TRBJ2-3, with TRBD1 matching 9 bases. V lost 4 bases, J lost 5 bases, and 8 bases stayed unmatched. This CDR3 contains 15 residues. CDR1 is SGHRS, CDR2 YFSETQ, per germline. The CDR3: CASSGGTGQRDTQYF. The CDR3 DNA follows: TGCGCCAGCAGCGGCGGGACAGGGCAGAGAGATACGCAGTATTTT.

A few counts support this clone. The chain uses TRBV11-2 and TRBJ2-5, with 9 bases identical to TRBD1. The length of the CDR3 is 15 residues. Germline V gene lookup returns CDR1 SGHAT and CDR2 FQNNGV. Trimming cost V 3 bases and J 2 bases; bases outside gene matches: 4. In DNA form, the CDR3 reads TGTGCCAGCAGCTTTACGACAGGGGGACAAGAGACCCAGTACTTC. Its translation: CASSFTTGGQETQYF. Based on the CDR3 plus reference TRBV11-2 and TRBJ2-5, the full variable domain is EAGVAQSPRYKIIEKRQSVAFWCNPISGHATLYWYQQILGQGPKLLIQFQNNGVVDDSQLPKDRFSAERLKGVDSTLKIQPAKLEDSAVYLCASSFTTGGQETQYFGPGTRLLVL.

The V gene is TRBV3-1 (or the pseudogene TRBV3-2), the J gene TRBJ2-7; 7 nucleotides align to TRBD1. Per germline, CDR1 LGHDT and CDR2 YNNKEL (reference sequence). V shed 1 base and J 3 bases; nucleotides not matched to a gene: 6. CDR3 length equals 15 residues. In nucleotides, the CDR3 is TGTGCCAGCAGCCAAGGGCCAGGGACAGTCTACGAGCAGTACTTC. Protein: CASSQGPGTVYEQYF.

The rearrangement uses TRBV2 and TRBJ2-2; 12 positions match TRBD2. V was pared by 3 bases and J by 1 base, with 9 bases of the junction left unmatched. The CDR3 extends over 19 amino acids. Germline loops: CDR1 SNHLY, CDR2 FYNNEI. DNA of the CDR3: TGTGCCAGCAGTGAGAAACTAGCGGGAGGACCTTTGAACACCGGGGAGCTGTTTTTT. Translation gives CASSEKLAGGPLNTGELFF.